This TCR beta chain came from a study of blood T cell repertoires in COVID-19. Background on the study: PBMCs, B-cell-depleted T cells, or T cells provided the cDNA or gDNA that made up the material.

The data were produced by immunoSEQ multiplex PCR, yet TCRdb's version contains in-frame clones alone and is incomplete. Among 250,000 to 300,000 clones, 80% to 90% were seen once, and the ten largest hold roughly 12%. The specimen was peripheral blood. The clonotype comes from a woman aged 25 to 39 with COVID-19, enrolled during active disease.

The CDR3 coding sequence is TGTGCCAGCAGTCTGCTAGCGGGGATCCACAATGAGCAGTTCTTC. It codes for CASSLLAGIHNEQFF. V gene TRBV27 combines with J gene TRBJ2-1; 9 bases map to TRBD2. The junction had 7 bases not matched to a gene; V was cut back by 5 bases and J by 5 bases. The CDR3 consists of 15 residues. Germline CDR1 MNHEY, CDR2 SMNVEV (reference sequence).